This T cell receptor (beta chain) was sequenced during a study of cytomegalovirus exposure and HLA in healthy donors. Study-wide points: A subsequent analysis found that TCR clusters from the first cohort also tended to co-occur in the approximately 110 validation repertoires, with about 95% of cluster scores above 0.

This table comes from immunoSEQ multiplex PCR, and its TCRdb copy is limited to in-frame clones, with some not included. Of 250,000 to 400,000 clones in the sample, roughly 87% were seen once. This CDR3 region has 16 residues. The V gene lost 0 bases and the J gene lost 3 bases, with 15 bases spanning the gap. In germline, CDR1 is SGHDT, CDR2 YYEEEE. A remark on this clone: Antigen specificity is unknown.

From the approximately 120-subject validation cohort, which was separate from the roughly 670-subject first cohort, the donors were drawn. The sequenced sample consisted of PBMCs. The receptor's source is a young man in good health and CMV-seronegative. The chain is built from TRBV5-6 and TRBJ1-1, with TRBD1 as a possible D gene (5 bases). CDR3 residues: CASSLGGSSGYTEAFF. CDR3 sequence (DNA): TGTGCCAGCAGCTTGGGGGGCAGTTCAGGTTACACTGAAGCTTTCTTT. Together with reference TRBV5-6 and TRBJ1-1, the CDR3 gives the full variable domain: DAGVTQSPTHLIKTRGQQVTLRCSPKSGHDTVSWYQQALGQGPQFIFQYYEEEERQRGNFPDRFSGHQFPNYSSELNVNALLLGDSALYLCASSLGGSSGYTEAFFGQGTRLTVV.